The 6 T cell receptor beta chains reported below all come from one sample, sequenced in a study of siplizumab effects on memory and regulatory T cells. The data were produced by immunoSEQ multiplex PCR, yet TCRdb's version contains in-frame clones alone and is incomplete. The sample lists about 91,000 clones; approximately 96% were seen once. Sequencing input: naive CD4+ T cells sorted from blood. All receptors derive from a human donor in good health.

Notes on this clone: One end of the junction fails to match germline, which may point to a read error. Additional DNA sequences in this sample encode the identical CDR3. The chain recombines TRBV5-1 with TRBJ1-1; tentative D call: TRBD1 (6 bases). The CDR3 extends over 13 amino acids. The V gene's germline CDR1 is SGHRS and CDR2 YFSETQ. The CDR3 nucleotides are TGCGCCAGCAGCTTGGAGGACAGCACTGAAGCTTTCTTC. Its protein is CASSLEDSTEAFF.

The sample holds one count of this clone. The CDR3 DNA reads as TGTGCCAGCAGTGCCCTTAACGCATTGAATGAAAAACTGTTTTTT. It specifies CASSALNALNEKLFF. The chain combines TRBV6-1 with TRBJ1-4; the D is unclear. Trimming took 4 bases from V and 5 from J, leaving 14 bases between them. This CDR3 is 15 amino acids long. CDR1 and CDR2 (germline): MNHNS, SASEGT.

A word on this clone: This CDR3 is also generated by other DNA sequences in the sample. The rearrangement links TRBV6-6 to TRBJ1-2; unclear D gene. Germline values: CDR1 MNHNY, CDR2 SVGAGI (reference sequence). The CDR3 runs 14 residues. Trimming stripped 0 bases from V and 0 bases from J, with 5 bases between. For the CDR3, the DNA is TGTGCCAGCAGTTACTCGACGGCTAACTATGGCTACACCTTC. Translating gives CASSYSTANYGYTF.

The J gene is TRBJ1-2, the V gene TRBV6-5; no clear D gene. The CDR3 spans 14 residues. Germline V gene sequence: CDR1 MNHEY, CDR2 SVGAGI. V was clipped by 4 bases and J by 4 bases, with 13 bases between them. CDR3 sequence (DNA): TGTGCCAGCAGTTCCCCGGCGGACCGCTATGGCTACACCTTC. Its translation: CASSSPADRYGYTF.

The J gene is TRBJ1-5, the V gene TRBV18, with unresolved D. From germline, CDR1 is KGHSH and CDR2 LQKENI. CDR3 length: 13 residues. Trimming left V 3 bases short and J 9 bases short, with 12 bases between. CDR3 sequence reads: CASSPTQVGPQHF. The DNA for the CDR3 is TGTGCCAGCTCACCGACTCAGGTGGGGCCCCAGCATTTT.

This sequence joins TRBV12-5 and TRBJ1-6; 8 bases agree with TRBD1. With V trimmed by 5 bases and J by 5 bases, 2 bases remained unmatched. Germline V CDR1 and CDR2: LGHNT, FRNRAP. This CDR3 comprises 14 residues. This CDR3 reads CASGGQGDNSPLHF. CDR3 nucleotide sequence: TGTGCTAGTGGTGGACAGGGAGATAATTCACCCCTCCACTTT.